The entry below describes one T cell receptor beta chain. The data were taken from a study of shared clonotypes between healthy human individuals. Study context: The donor pool was made up of two women and three men aged 18 to 49. Every donor yielded three CD4 naive, three CD4 memory, two CD8 naive and one CD8 memory plate.

How the authors handled the data: ImmunoSEQ output lacked quality scores and full-length reads, limiting matched filtering. Some clones are missing from TCRdb's copy, which holds only in-frame ones; the method was immunoSEQ multiplex PCR. V, J and clone size are those of that table, while D and trimming were read from the DNA. The repertoire consists of under 1,100,000 clones, with 75% to 80% occurring once and the leading ten covering 0.61%. Germline V gene sequence: CDR1 MGHDK, CDR2 SYGVNS. The CDR3 contains 14 residues. V shed 2 bases and J 5 bases; nucleotides not matched to a gene: 2. Sequencing input: memory CD4+ T cells from PBMCs. The sample's subset: CD45RA-negative fraction. The chain recombines TRBV25-1 with TRBJ1-4; 7 bases match TRBD1. The clonotype was recovered from a man between 18 and 29 years old in good health. Some clones in this sample may be carry-over from other donors' samples. The CDR3 loop reads CASSEGQANEKLFF. In DNA form, the CDR3 reads TGTGCCAGCAGTGAAGGACAGGCGAATGAAAAACTGTTTTTT.